A selection of T cell receptor beta chains follows, all from one sample in a study of T cell responses to AZD1222 COVID-19 vaccine. Sequencing was performed with immunoSEQ multiplex PCR; in TCRdb, only in-frame clones are kept and a portion is missing. The sample contains fewer than 200,000 clones, around 93% of which appear only once. The specimen was peripheral blood, collected on day 0 of AZD1222 vaccination. The receptors come from an adult in good health. CDR3s include the opening cysteine and the closing phenylalanine or tryptophan. The order of the fields is CDR3 DNA, CDR3 protein, D gene, V gene, clone size, J gene. A D gene is named only where the DNA matches it firmly. Some rows mark clone size as missing; the rest say once, few, many or name a class of expanded clone.

CDR3 DNA: TGTGCCAGCAGCCAAGGTGCGGGGGGTAACACTGAAGCTTTCTTT
CDR3 protein: CASSQGAGGNTEAFF
D gene: .
V gene: TRBV4-2
clone size: .
J gene: TRBJ1-1

CDR3 DNA: TGCGCCAGCAGCCGAGGACTAGCGGGGGGGCCAATCCGGTGGAATGAGCAGTTCTTC
CDR3 protein: CASSRGLAGGPIRWNEQFF
D gene: TRBD2
V gene: TRBV5-1
clone size: .
J gene: TRBJ2-1

CDR3 DNA: TGTGCCAGCAGCGTAGATGGACGGGAGCAGTACTTC
CDR3 protein: CASSVDGREQYF
D gene: .
V gene: TRBV9
clone size: .
J gene: TRBJ2-7

CDR3 DNA: TGTGCCAGCAGCTCCCGGGTTTCAGGGGCGGGAAACACCATATATTTT
CDR3 protein: CASSSRVSGAGNTIYF
D gene: .
V gene: TRBV9
clone size: .
J gene: TRBJ1-3

CDR3 DNA: TGTGCCAGCAGTTTAAGATGGCTAGCGGGAGTCCCCTACGAGCAGTACTTC
CDR3 protein: CASSLRWLAGVPYEQYF
D gene: TRBD2
V gene: TRBV27
clone size: .
J gene: TRBJ2-7

CDR3 DNA: TGTGCCAGCAGCTTGATTGGCGCACGGGTGAAAGATACGCAGTATTTT
CDR3 protein: CASSLIGARVKDTQYF
D gene: .
V gene: TRBV5-6
clone size: .
J gene: TRBJ2-3

CDR3 DNA: TGTGCCAGCAGTTTACAGGTCTCCTACGAGCAGTACTTC
CDR3 protein: CASSLQVSYEQYF
D gene: .
V gene: TRBV28
clone size: .
J gene: TRBJ2-7

CDR3 DNA: TGTGCCAGCAGCTCCGGGACGGCTATGAGCTACACCTTC
CDR3 protein: CASSSGTAMSYTF
D gene: .
V gene: TRBV7-8
clone size: .
J gene: TRBJ1-2

CDR3 DNA: TGTGCCAGCAGGGCGGGACAGGGGTGGAAACTGTTTTTT
CDR3 protein: CASRAGQGWKLFF
D gene: TRBD1
V gene: TRBV6-5
clone size: .
J gene: TRBJ1-4

CDR3 DNA: TGTGCCAGCAGCCGAGGGACAGAACGCACTGAAGCTTTCTTT
CDR3 protein: CASSRGTERTEAFF
D gene: TRBD1
V gene: TRBV5-4
clone size: .
J gene: TRBJ1-1

CDR3 DNA: TGCGCCAGCAGCCAAGATGTCATGACCTCTGGGGCCAACGTCCTGACTTTC
CDR3 protein: CASSQDVMTSGANVLTF
D gene: .
V gene: TRBV4-1
clone size: .
J gene: TRBJ2-6

CDR3 DNA: TGTGCCAGCAGCTACAGGGAGGCGAGCGAAAAACTGTTTTTT
CDR3 protein: CASSYREASEKLFF
D gene: .
V gene: TRBV7-9
clone size: .
J gene: TRBJ1-4

CDR3 DNA: TGTGCCTGGACCGAAGAGGACAGGCCCAAAAACATTCAGTACTTC
CDR3 protein: CAWTEEDRPKNIQYF
D gene: TRBD1
V gene: TRBV30
clone size: .
J gene: TRBJ2-4

CDR3 DNA: TGTGCCAGCAGTGACTCTGGCGGGAGACCAGATACGCAGTATTTT
CDR3 protein: CASSDSGGRPDTQYF
D gene: TRBD2
V gene: TRBV6-4
clone size: .
J gene: TRBJ2-3

CDR3 DNA: TGTGCCACCAGCAGAGATCTGTCGTTGGGTCTAAATGAAAAACTGTTTTTT
CDR3 protein: CATSRDLSLGLNEKLFF
D gene: .
V gene: TRBV15
clone size: .
J gene: TRBJ1-4

CDR3 DNA: TGTGCCAGCAGAAAGGACAGGGTCGGGTCAGATACGCAGTATTTT
CDR3 protein: CASRKDRVGSDTQYF
D gene: TRBD1
V gene: TRBV5-4
clone size: .
J gene: TRBJ2-3

CDR3 DNA: TGTGCCACGTTGGTAGCGGGAGATCCTTACAATGAGCAGTTCTTC
CDR3 protein: CATLVAGDPYNEQFF
D gene: TRBD2
V gene: TRBV6-5
clone size: .
J gene: TRBJ2-1

CDR3 DNA: TGCGCCAGCAGTCCCCCGAGTGAGGACAGGGGGCCCTATGGCTACACCTTC
CDR3 protein: CASSPPSEDRGPYGYTF
D gene: TRBD1
V gene: TRBV23-1
clone size: .
J gene: TRBJ1-2

CDR3 DNA: TGTGCCAGTAGAGAACTTAGAGGGATTCACACTGAAGCTTTCTTT
CDR3 protein: CASRELRGIHTEAFF
D gene: .
V gene: TRBV19
clone size: .
J gene: TRBJ1-1

CDR3 DNA: TGTGCCAGCAGTAGCCTCTTACTGGTCGGGACGGAAGATTCACCCCTCCACTTT
CDR3 protein: CASSSLLLVGTEDSPLHF
D gene: .
V gene: TRBV6-2/TRBV6-3
clone size: .
J gene: TRBJ1-6

CDR3 DNA: TGCAGCGTTTCTCAACAGGGATTAGGGTTTGGCTACACCTTC
CDR3 protein: CSVSQQGLGFGYTF
D gene: .
V gene: TRBV29-1
clone size: .
J gene: TRBJ1-2

CDR3 DNA: TGTGCCATCACACGGGACAGGGCTGAACTGCTCAGGGGAAACACCATATATTTT
CDR3 protein: CAITRDRAELLRGNTIYF
D gene: TRBD1
V gene: TRBV10-3
clone size: .
J gene: TRBJ1-3

CDR3 DNA: TGTGCCAGCAGCTTAGCGAGGGCAATACGTGGCTACACCTTC
CDR3 protein: CASSLARAIRGYTF
D gene: .
V gene: TRBV11-2
clone size: .
J gene: TRBJ1-2

CDR3 DNA: TGCAGCGTGGGGATGCTAGCGGGAGGAGGAGAGCAGTACTTC
CDR3 protein: CSVGMLAGGGEQYF
D gene: TRBD2
V gene: TRBV29-1
clone size: .
J gene: TRBJ2-7

CDR3 DNA: TGTGCCAGCTCCCCTATTACGGGGGCCCGCGCGGGACAAGAGACCCAGTACTTC
CDR3 protein: CASSPITGARAGQETQYF
D gene: .
V gene: TRBV27
clone size: .
J gene: TRBJ2-5

CDR3 DNA: TGTGCCAGTAGTCCCCGACAGGGGGCGGCGACTATTGGCTACACCTTC
CDR3 protein: CASSPRQGAATIGYTF
D gene: TRBD1
V gene: TRBV19
clone size: once
J gene: TRBJ1-2

CDR3 DNA: TGTGCCAGCAGCCGGGACAGGGGACCCTACGAGCAGTACTTC
CDR3 protein: CASSRDRGPYEQYF
D gene: TRBD1
V gene: TRBV5-5
clone size: .
J gene: TRBJ2-7

CDR3 DNA: TGCGCCAGCAGCCTTGGACAGGGACCCGACGAGCAGTACTTC
CDR3 protein: CASSLGQGPDEQYF
D gene: TRBD1
V gene: TRBV5-1
clone size: .
J gene: TRBJ2-7

CDR3 DNA: TGTGCCAGCAGCTTGGTTGCGGGGGGGCGGAGGACAGATACGCAGTATTTT
CDR3 protein: CASSLVAGGRRTDTQYF
D gene: TRBD2
V gene: TRBV7-9
clone size: .
J gene: TRBJ2-3

CDR3 DNA: TGTGCCATCGGGGGGTACACAGATACGCAGTATTTT
CDR3 protein: CAIGGYTDTQYF
D gene: .
V gene: TRBV10-3
clone size: .
J gene: TRBJ2-3

CDR3 DNA: TGTGCCAGCAGTTACTCGTCGGGCACCTATAATTCACCCCTCCACTTT
CDR3 protein: CASSYSSGTYNSPLHF
D gene: .
V gene: TRBV6-5
clone size: .
J gene: TRBJ1-6

CDR3 DNA: TGTGCCAGCAGTTCTCTGCACCCCACAGATACGCAGTATTTT
CDR3 protein: CASSSLHPTDTQYF
D gene: .
V gene: TRBV27
clone size: few
J gene: TRBJ2-3

CDR3 DNA: TGTGCCACCAGCAGCAGGACTAGCGGAATGAACAATGAGCAGTTCTTC
CDR3 protein: CATSSRTSGMNNEQFF
D gene: TRBD2
V gene: TRBV15
clone size: .
J gene: TRBJ2-1

CDR3 DNA: TGCAGCGTTGAGGAAACCTACGAGCAGTACTTC
CDR3 protein: CSVEETYEQYF
D gene: .
V gene: TRBV29-1
clone size: .
J gene: TRBJ2-7

CDR3 DNA: TGTGCCAGCAGCTTAGTGGGGGGTGGCTACACCTTC
CDR3 protein: CASSLVGGGYTF
D gene: .
V gene: TRBV7-2
clone size: .
J gene: TRBJ1-2

CDR3 DNA: TGTGCCAGCAGTTTTCAAGGGGTTGGAGCCTCTGGGGCCAACGTCCTGACTTTC
CDR3 protein: CASSFQGVGASGANVLTF
D gene: .
V gene: TRBV28
clone size: .
J gene: TRBJ2-6

CDR3 DNA: TGTGCCAGCTCACCGTCCCTCAGGGGGATGGGTCTTGGAACTAATGAAAAACTGTTTTTT
CDR3 protein: CASSPSLRGMGLGTNEKLFF
D gene: TRBD1
V gene: TRBV18
clone size: .
J gene: TRBJ1-4

CDR3 DNA: TGTGCCACCCTGGGGGGGGACACAGATACGCAGTATTTT
CDR3 protein: CATLGGDTDTQYF
D gene: TRBD2
V gene: TRBV6-5
clone size: .
J gene: TRBJ2-3

CDR3 DNA: TGTGCCAGCAAAGATCGACGGGACAGGGGGAACACTGAAGCTTTCTTT
CDR3 protein: CASKDRRDRGNTEAFF
D gene: TRBD1
V gene: TRBV6-4
clone size: few
J gene: TRBJ1-1

CDR3 DNA: TGTGCCAGTGGACTCACAGTGTTGGATTCACCCCTCCACTTT
CDR3 protein: CASGLTVLDSPLHF
D gene: .
V gene: TRBV19
clone size: few
J gene: TRBJ1-6

CDR3 DNA: TGTGCCAGCAGCCCCAACCTGAACACTGAAGCTTTCTTT
CDR3 protein: CASSPNLNTEAFF
D gene: .
V gene: TRBV11-2
clone size: .
J gene: TRBJ1-1

CDR3 DNA: TGTGCCAGCAGCTTATCCTTAGCGGGGGGAAACAATGAGCAGTTCTTC
CDR3 protein: CASSLSLAGGNNEQFF
D gene: TRBD2
V gene: TRBV7-2
clone size: .
J gene: TRBJ2-1

CDR3 DNA: TGTGCCAGCAGCTTAGAGGGGACAACTAATTCACCCCTCCACTTT
CDR3 protein: CASSLEGTTNSPLHF
D gene: .
V gene: TRBV7-2
clone size: .
J gene: TRBJ1-6

CDR3 DNA: TGTGCCAGCAGCCTGGGACAGAACTACGAGCAGTACTTC
CDR3 protein: CASSLGQNYEQYF
D gene: TRBD1
V gene: TRBV5-4
clone size: .
J gene: TRBJ2-7

CDR3 DNA: TGTGCCAGCAGCTCTAGAGCGGGGCTAGCGGGAGAGTACGAGCAGTACTTC
CDR3 protein: CASSSRAGLAGEYEQYF
D gene: TRBD2
V gene: TRBV7-3
clone size: .
J gene: TRBJ2-7

CDR3 DNA: TGTGCCAGCAGCCCCTCCGGACAGGGTCCCTATGGCTACACCTTC
CDR3 protein: CASSPSGQGPYGYTF
D gene: TRBD1
V gene: TRBV7-9
clone size: .
J gene: TRBJ1-2

CDR3 DNA: TGTGCCAGCAGCGCTACTAGCGGGGGGGCAGGTGAGCAGTTCTTC
CDR3 protein: CASSATSGGAGEQFF
D gene: TRBD2
V gene: TRBV9
clone size: few
J gene: TRBJ2-1

CDR3 DNA: TGTGCCGCAATCGGGGGGACTGAAGCTTTCTTT
CDR3 protein: CAAIGGTEAFF
D gene: .
V gene: TRBV30
clone size: .
J gene: TRBJ1-1

CDR3 DNA: TGTGCCAGCAGCTTGACAGCCCTCCTGTTCTATGGCTACACCTTC
CDR3 protein: CASSLTALLFYGYTF
D gene: .
V gene: TRBV5-6
clone size: once
J gene: TRBJ1-2

CDR3 DNA: TGTGCCAGTAGTATAGGTGGCCGTTCCTATGGCTACACCTTC
CDR3 protein: CASSIGGRSYGYTF
D gene: .
V gene: TRBV19
clone size: once
J gene: TRBJ1-2

CDR3 DNA: TGTGCCAGCACCAGAGAGAGCTCCTACAATGAGCAGTTCTTC
CDR3 protein: CASTRESSYNEQFF
D gene: .
V gene: TRBV6-5
clone size: .
J gene: TRBJ2-1

CDR3 DNA: TGTGCCACCAGTAACACTAGAGCGACCTCCTACGAGCAGTACTTC
CDR3 protein: CATSNTRATSYEQYF
D gene: .
V gene: TRBV24-1
clone size: .
J gene: TRBJ2-7

CDR3 DNA: TGTGCCAGTAGTATGGGTAGCGGGGGCTACGAGCAGTACTTC
CDR3 protein: CASSMGSGGYEQYF
D gene: TRBD2
V gene: TRBV19
clone size: once
J gene: TRBJ2-7

CDR3 DNA: TGTGCCAGTAGTATCCCGCCCTCAGGGAGGCAGCCCCAGCATTTT
CDR3 protein: CASSIPPSGRQPQHF
D gene: .
V gene: TRBV19
clone size: .
J gene: TRBJ1-5